Listed here are 16 T cell receptor beta chains from one sample, sequenced in a study of blood T cell repertoires in COVID-19 (TCRdb year 2020). Libraries were prepared through the immunoSEQ multiplex PCR assay. TCRdb took over this immuneACCESS table, retaining in-frame rearrangements with V and J assigned. Such tables are incomplete; in checked studies, under half of the missing clones stem from an unresolved V gene, and the remainder is unexplained. Recorded for this sample are about 430,000 clones; roughly 88% of them occurred a single time. Around 0.95% of the sample comes from the top ten. The sequenced material came from PBMCs or T cells enriched from blood (not recorded which). The receptor set was obtained from a woman aged 30 to 39 with acute COVID-19.

The V gene is TRBV4-1, the J gene TRBJ1-1; D gene unclear. CDR1 MGHRA and CDR2 YSYEKL come from the germline V gene. Between the trimmed V and J ends, which lost 2 bases and 0 bases, there was a span of 13 bases. CDR3 length: 16 amino acids. CDR3 bases: TGCGCCAGCAGCCAAAGTATCGGAGCCCTGAACACTGAAGCTTTCTTT. Translating gives CASSQSIGALNTEAFF.

This clone was detected only once. CDR3 bases: TGTGCCAGCAGCCAAAAAGAGACCCAGTACTTC. It codes for CASSQKETQYF. The V and J genes are TRBV5-6 and TRBJ2-5, with D unclear. Per germline, CDR1 SGHDT and CDR2 YYEEEE. Trimming stripped 4 bases from V and 3 bases from J, with 4 bases between. The CDR3 covers 11 residues.

The V gene is TRBV6-5, the J gene TRBJ2-7, with TRBD2 identical over 9 bases. The length of the CDR3 is 15 residues. The J segment lost 7 bases and the V segment lost 6 bases, leaving 13 bases of the junction unmatched. Per the germline V gene, CDR1 is MNHEY and CDR2 is SVGAGI. The CDR3 DNA sequence: TGTGCCAGCAGCCGCGGGGTAGCGGGGGTGAATGAGCAGTACTTC. Translating gives CASSRGVAGVNEQYF.

The table lists this clone with a count of one. This chain connects TRBV2 to TRBJ2-7; D remains ambiguous. V lost 1 base, J lost 3 bases, and 13 bases lay in between. This CDR3 contains 15 residues. Germline V gene data show CDR1 as SNHLY and CDR2 as FYNNEI. CDR3 protein: CASSEGAGSLYEQYF. The CDR3 DNA is TGTGCCAGCAGTGAAGGGGCAGGATCCCTCTACGAGCAGTACTTC.

This clone was picked up one time. CDR3: CASSEAYRGRRAFF. CDR3 nucleotide sequence: TGTGCCAGCAGTGAAGCTTACAGAGGGCGTAGAGCTTTCTTT. The chain couples TRBV6-1 to TRBJ1-1; D is undetermined. V lost 0 bases, J lost 10 bases, and 15 bases lay in between. The CDR3 spans 14 residues. Germline CDR1 and CDR2: MNHNS and SASEGT.

V gene TRBV6-5 combines with J gene TRBJ2-3; 7 positions agree with TRBD1. CDR1 is MNHEY and CDR2 is SVGAGI in the germline V gene. J gave up 6 bases and V 0 bases, and 3 bases lay outside the gene matches. The CDR3 has 14 amino acids. CDR3 loop: CASSYSQGWDTQYF. DNA for the CDR3: TGTGCCAGCAGTTACTCACAGGGGTGGGATACGCAGTATTTT.

The chain combines TRBV6-5 with TRBJ2-7; maybe TRBD2 (7 bases). CDR1 MNHEY and CDR2 SVGAGI come from the germline V gene. Trimming took 4 bases from V and 3 from J, leaving 16 bases between them. CDR3 size: 15 residues. This CDR3 is CASSSGGGPVYEQYF. The DNA for the CDR3 is TGTGCCAGCAGTTCTGGCGGGGGCCCCGTCTACGAGCAGTACTTC.

The chain links TRBV7-6 to TRBJ1-1; 8 nucleotides align to TRBD1. V shed 1 base and J 4 bases; nucleotides not matched to a gene: 2. Germline CDR1 SGHVS, CDR2 FNYEAQ. CDR3 length equals 14 residues. Here the CDR3 DNA reads TGTGCCAGCAGCTTAGATCAGGGGGCCACTGAAGCTTTCTTT. This codes for CASSLDQGATEAFF.

J is TRBJ2-1 and V is TRBV2, with D possibly being TRBD1 (5 bases). CDR3 size: 15 residues. Looked up from germline, CDR1 is SNHLY and CDR2 is FYNNEI. Trimming removed 9 bases from V and 0 bases from J, with 15 bases in between. CDR3 loop: CASSLRAPSYNEQFF. Written as DNA, the CDR3 is TGTGCCAGTTCACTCAGGGCACCCTCCTACAATGAGCAGTTCTTC.

The chain has TRBV10-2 and TRBJ1-6, with 9 positions matching TRBD1. After removal of 9 bases from V and 9 bases from J, the junction contained 6 bases not matched to a gene. Germline CDR1 reads WSHSY; CDR2 reads SAAADI. CDR3 size: 13 residues. CDR3 amino acids: CASWGGQGSPLHF. The CDR3 DNA sequence: TGCGCCAGTTGGGGGGGACAGGGTTCACCCCTCCACTTT.

This clone has more than one count but fewer than ten. This sequence joins TRBV20-1 and TRBJ2-2; TRBD2 matches 12 bases. The germline CDR1 and CDR2 sequences are DFQATT and SNEGSKA (reference sequence). Losses at the gene ends were 3 bases for V and 7 bases for J; bases not matched to a gene: 6. The CDR3 consists of 15 residues. CDR3: CSASLAGGIDGELFF. The DNA of the CDR3 is TGCAGTGCTAGTCTAGCGGGGGGGATCGACGGGGAGCTGTTTTTT.

CDR3: CASSLGTGTNEKLFF. DNA for the CDR3: TGTGCCAGCAGCTTGGGGACAGGGACTAATGAAAAACTGTTTTTT. The chain employs TRBV5-6 and TRBJ1-4; 8 nucleotides agree with TRBD1. Per germline, CDR1 SGHDT and CDR2 YYEEEE. Trimming cost V 0 bases and J 2 bases; bases outside gene matches: 0. This CDR3 is 15 amino acids long.

The chain is built from TRBV10-3 and TRBJ1-5, with 10 positions matching TRBD1. Germline V lookup: CDR1 ENHRY, CDR2 SYGVKD. The CDR3 loop spans 15 amino acids. The V and J ends lost 10 bases and 2 bases, in that order; junction bases with no gene match: 8. In DNA form, the CDR3 reads TGTGCCACTAGGACAGGGGGAGGAGGCAATCAGCCCCAGCATTTT. Translating it yields CATRTGGGGNQPQHF.

V usage is TRBV18 and J usage is TRBJ1-2; D is ambiguous. The CDR3 is 12 residues long. The V end was cut by 5 bases, the J end by 3 bases, with 7 bases between. The germline V gene encodes CDR1 KGHSH and CDR2 LQKENI. CDR3: CASSGTDYGYTF. For the CDR3, the DNA is TGTGCCAGCTCAGGAACAGACTATGGCTACACCTTC. Filled out from reference TRBV18 and TRBJ1-2, the complete variable domain reads NAGVMQNPRHLVRRRGQEARLRCSPMKGHSHVYWYRQLPEEGLKFMVYLQKENIIDESGMPKERFSAEFPKEGPSILRIQQVVRGDSAAYFCASSGTDYGYTFGSGTRLTVV.

The chain is built from TRBV27 and TRBJ2-1; TRBD2 might be the D (6 bases). The CDR3 runs to 14 residues. The germline CDR1 and CDR2 sequences are MNHEY and SMNVEV (reference sequence). The V end lost 8 bases, the J end lost 6 bases, and 17 bases lay between the germline ends. Here the CDR3 reads CASRPLGTGNEQFF. The CDR3, as DNA: TGTGCCAGCCGACCGCTGGGGACTGGCAATGAGCAGTTCTTC.

This clone was recorded once. This chain connects TRBV19 to TRBJ1-2; D uncertain. Germline V gene lookup returns CDR1 LNHDA and CDR2 SQIVND (reference sequence). The CDR3 has 13 amino acids. Trimming removed 7 bases from V and 5 bases from J, with 14 bases in between. CDR3 protein: CASNRKLAYGYTF. In DNA, the CDR3 is TGTGCCAGTAACCGCAAGCTAGCTTATGGCTACACCTTC. The full variable domain, in which reference TRBV19 and TRBJ1-2 provide the parts outside the CDR3, is DGGITQSPKYLFRKEGQNVTLSCEQNLNHDAMYWYRQDPGQGLRLIYYSQIVNDFQKGDIAEGYSVSREKKESFPLTVTSAQKNPTAFYLCASNRKLAYGYTFGSGTRLTVV.